This TCR beta chain was recovered during a study of tumor and adjacent non-tumor tissue in lung cancer (dated by TCRdb to the late 2010s). A note on the overall study: Of the cohort, roughly 12 patients had adenocarcinoma, 2 had squamous cell carcinoma and 1 had small cell lung cancer. TCRbeta CDR3 sequencing was performed on roughly 27 paired specimens, with one tumor sample and one normal lung sample collected per patient. Sequencing generated a total of some 130 million productive TCRbeta reads, averaging around 4.2 million reads per sample. The study compared bulk TCRbeta repertoires between lung tumor tissue and matched distant non-tumor lung tissue from over twelve lung cancer patients. Among the 15 or so patients, ages ranged from roughly 31 to 85 years, about 10 were men and 5 were women, and disease was TNM stage I to III. What the research found in general, with its limitations: Neither the sequencing platform nor unique molecular identifiers are named or mentioned anywhere in the methods. TCR diversity was significantly higher in younger patients, and greater tumor TCR diversity was associated with shorter overall survival and shorter disease-free survival. Tumor tissue showed significantly higher TCR diversity (inverse Simpson) than normal lung tissue, at roughly 430 vs 170 (P = 0.0075, Mann-Whitney U test). A significantly larger cumulative share of the repertoire was made up by the top 100 clones in normal lung than in tumor tissue. Because peripheral blood was not sequenced, blood TCRbeta repertoires in the lung cancer patients of the study were not examined. Only approximately 16 patients were included in the cohort, and the need for larger samples and more detailed clinical data was noted by the authors.

This clonotype appeared a single time. Its antigen is unknown. This CDR3 fails to terminate in the conserved phenylalanine or tryptophan, so it likely reflects a read error. A total of 12 residues make up the CDR3, ends included. Only the CDR3 DNA is retained, 36 bases long and in frame from the first base. Via the germline V gene, CDR1 is SGHNT and CDR2 YENEEA. Libraries were prepared through multiplex PCR. For sequencing, an Illumina HiSeq 2500 was employed. Following protocols modified from ARM-PCR, the researchers constructed TCRbeta libraries through three rounds of nested PCR with primers (Table S4). Before sequencing, PCR products of 200-500 bp were cut from the gel and purified using the QIAquick gel extraction kit. The paper's processing steps were these. Trimmomatic was used to clean the reads, FLASH was used to merge the reads into complete CDR3 sequences, and MiTCR was used to assign the reads to V(D)J germline segments. Clonal diversity was computed as the inverse Simpson's index with VDJtools. Productive reads were defined as in-frame sequences without a premature stop codon. TCRdb reanalyzed the raw reads on its own, using fastp at Q25 for trimming and MiXCR for clone calling, and kept in-frame beta chains. Rows matching on CDR3 protein sequence are summarized as one entry with the most common DNA and genes. The V and J calls were not made by the authors but by TCRdb's processing. This sample comprises approximately 100,000 distinct CDR3 sequences, more than 55% of them detected only once. The ten most abundant clones make up less than 20% of the sample.

RNA was isolated from bulk, unsorted tissue, and RNA quality was assessed with a NanoDrop ND-1000 and an Agilent 2100. The normal lung samples consisted of distant non-tumor tissue collected more than 3 cm from the tumor edge. All donors had newly diagnosed lung cancer, had not received prior chemotherapy, and were admitted for thoracic surgery in China between August and November 2014. Anyone who had undergone radiotherapy or chemotherapy before, or who had another cancer at the same time, was left out of the study. Surgical tissue pieces of about 1-2.3 cm3 were preserved in RNAlater solution and were kept at -80 degrees C until use.

The sequence links TRBV11-3 to TRBJ2-7, and possibly TRBD1, on 5 matching bases. This receptor was taken from a man aged 25-45 years with non-small cell lung cancer. The sequenced sample was distant non-tumor lung tissue. The DNA reads as follows: TGTACCAGCAGCTTAACAGGTTACGAGCAGTACCTC. It codes for CTSSLTGYEQYL.